The clone carrying this TCR beta chain was seen more than once but under ten times. Its antigen is as yet unknown. The CDR3 end lies 3 residues beyond the end of the read and is filled in from the germline J gene. The CDR3 has 14 residues. CDR1 and CDR2 (germline): SNHLY, FYNNEI. V trimming: 7 bases; J trimming: 6 bases; junction bases outside the gene matches: 9. The sample originates from a study of T cell clonality in common variable immunodeficiency. Study conclusions and caveats: CVID subjects shared fewer TCRbeta clones than healthy controls did. Fewer deletions and N-nucleotide insertions were reportedly seen in common variable immunodeficiency TCR beta sequences.

Diagnosis required reduced IgG, IgA and/or IgM with specific antibody deficiency. Replacement immunoglobulin had been given to every CVID subject for at least one year. Control and CVID samples contributed equal amounts of genomic DNA. Sequenced by immunoSEQ multiplex PCR; TCRdb stores in-frame clones only, minus some. The sample presents approximately 35,000 clones, none singletons. The chain joins TRBV2 to TRBJ1-2, with 9 nucleotides matching TRBD1. The sequenced sample consisted of peripheral blood mononuclear cells. This TCR was recovered from a human donor with common variable immunodeficiency. The CDR3 region is CASIPQGAIDGYTF. The sequenced CDR3 bases are TGTGCCAGCATTCCACAGGGGGCAATAGATGGC.